This T cell receptor beta chain derives from a study of cytomegalovirus exposure and HLA in healthy donors. Study results and limitations: TCR association rates varied by HLA locus in a later analysis, with DRB1 highest and HLA-C lowest. Reports showed the classifier diagnosing cytomegalovirus status with high specificity and sensitivity. As a later analysis showed, several of the most significant clusters appeared to be linked to common viral pathogens.

As regards this clone: Antigen specificity is unknown.

13 Jbeta primers and 60 Vbeta primers were used for the PCR. The protocol was immunoSEQ multiplex PCR, while the TCRdb copy is restricted to in-frame clones and leaves out a portion. Among 120,000 or so clones, about 75% were seen once, and the ten largest hold approximately 30%. The V segment lost 4 bases and the J segment 1 base; nucleotides outside the gene matches: 2. CDR1 and CDR2 (germline): MNHNS, SASEGT. CDR3 length: 15 residues. The receptor comes from a man in his sixties in good health and CMV-seropositive. The chain carries TRBV6-1 and TRBJ2-3; 10 nucleotides agree with TRBD2. The sample comprised PBMCs. The CDR3 is CASSVGTSGTDTQYF. As DNA, the CDR3 is TGTGCCAGCAGTGTCGGGACTAGCGGCACAGATACGCAGTATTTT.